This T cell receptor (beta chain) derives from a study of blood T cell repertoires in COVID-19. At the level of the study: The analysed material was cDNA or gDNA that came from T cells, B-cell-depleted T cells, or PBMCs.

As processed by the authors: Nucleated cell counts were estimated from reference gene primer amplification. Clones were sequenced by immunoSEQ multiplex PCR, and TCRdb holds only the in-frame ones, with some missing. V and J calls and clone size follow that table, whereas D and trimming were derived from the DNA. The table lists about 83,000 clones, about 86% of them singletons. The germline V gene encodes CDR1 SGHAT and CDR2 FQNNGV. This CDR3 is 16 amino acids long. V was clipped by 5 bases and J by 4 bases; unmatched bases: 11. The rearrangement joins TRBV11-2 to TRBJ2-5; 9 nucleotides align to TRBD2. The source of this sequence is a woman over 75 in a cohort sampled during active or convalescent COVID-19. The sample was peripheral blood. This CDR3 reads CASSTSPGLARETQYF. CDR3 DNA: TGTGCCAGCAGCACCTCCCCGGGACTAGCTAGAGAGACCCAGTACTTC.